This TCR beta chain was identified during a study of CD8+ T cells in alopecia areata. Turning to the study itself: Treated patients were given 5 to 10 mg oral tofacitinib twice daily. The study gave tofacitinib for 6 to 18 months, then 6 months off drug.

This clone was counted between two and nine times. Its antigen is not identified. The germline V gene encodes CDR1 SEHNR and CDR2 FQNEAQ (reference sequence). V lost 5 bases and J lost 4; bases outside the gene matches: 2. The CDR3 loop spans 14 amino acids. Extracted from the samples, RNA was reverse transcribed into cDNA to serve as the sequencing template. Clones were sequenced by immunoSEQ multiplex PCR, and TCRdb holds only the in-frame ones, with some missing. The data show around 150,000 clones, 80% to 90% seen once. Treatment of the sample: oral pan-JAK inhibitor, 5-10 mg twice daily. Findings and limits, study-wide: With tofacitinib ongoing, many expanded lesional clones persisted in both scalp and blood.

The origin of this receptor is a human donor with alopecia areata. This chain uses TRBV7-9 with TRBJ2-3, with 11 positions matching TRBD1. The starting material was CD8+ T cells sorted from blood, obtained at week 4, from a patient treated with tofacitinib. The DNA of the CDR3 is TGTGCCAGCAGCCCGGGACAGGGGGCAGATACGCAGTATTTT. This codes for CASSPGQGADTQYF.